This is a list of T cell receptor beta chains from one sample in a study of blood T cell repertoires in COVID-19. TCRdb keeps only in-frame clones here, not all; method: immunoSEQ multiplex PCR. The sample carries about 68,000 clones, approximately 80% recorded once. Sequencing input: peripheral blood. These receptors were obtained from a human donor in a cohort sampled during active COVID-19. The CDR3 runs from the conserved cysteine through the conserved F or W. A D gene is named only where the DNA matches it firmly. Size is omitted from some rows. Given values are once, few, many or a class for expanded clones.

TRBV7-3	15	TRBD2	.	TRBJ2-1	CASSQRGAAYNEQFF	TGTGCCAGCAGCCAGCGGGGGGCAGCCTACAATGAGCAGTTCTTC
TRBV7-2	14	TRBD2	.	TRBJ2-5	CASSLGTSSETQYF	TGTGCCAGCAGCTTAGGGACTAGCAGCGAGACCCAGTACTTC
TRBV6-5	14	TRBD1	.	TRBJ1-6	CASRQGSGNSPLHF	TGTGCCAGCAGACAGGGGTCTGGTAATTCACCCCTCCACTTT
TRBV6-1	15	.	.	TRBJ2-5	CASSEAPRRQETQYF	TGTGCCAGCAGTGAGGCCCCGAGGCGGCAAGAGACCCAGTACTTC
TRBV6-5	16	TRBD1	.	TRBJ1-1	CASSYSTGQGASEAFF	TGTGCCAGCAGTTACTCGACGGGACAGGGGGCATCTGAAGCTTTCTTT
TRBV5-4	16	.	.	TRBJ1-2	CASSSAGERETYGYTF	TGTGCCAGCAGCTCCGCGGGGGAAAGGGAAACCTATGGCTACACCTTC
TRBV5-1	17	.	.	TRBJ2-3	CASSSVSGGESTDTQYF	TGCGCCAGCAGCTCCGTCTCGGGCGGGGAGAGCACAGATACGCAGTATTTT
TRBV11-3	16	TRBD2	.	TRBJ2-1	CASSLRGTTTYNEQFF	TGTGCCAGCAGCTTACGCGGGACTACAACCTACAATGAGCAGTTCTTC
TRBV4-3	15	.	.	TRBJ2-3	CASSRSVAVGDTQYF	TGCGCCAGCAGCCGCTCAGTCGCGGTCGGGGATACGCAGTATTTT
TRBV7-2	14	.	.	TRBJ2-3	CASSLGGFRDTQYF	TGTGCCAGCAGCTTAGGAGGGTTCCGAGATACGCAGTATTTT
TRBV7-9	14	.	.	TRBJ1-2	CASSSTADHYGYTF	TGTGCCAGCAGCTCGACAGCTGATCACTATGGCTACACCTTC
TRBV5-5	14	TRBD1	.	TRBJ1-1	CASSYYTGGTEAFF	TGTGCCAGCAGCTATTATACAGGGGGCACTGAAGCTTTCTTT
TRBV19	13	.	.	TRBJ2-7	CASSIIYKYEQYF	TGTGCCAGTAGTATCATATACAAGTACGAGCAGTACTTC
TRBV19	15	TRBD1	.	TRBJ2-1	CASSRDSKLNNEQFF	TGTGCCAGTAGTAGGGACAGCAAACTGAACAATGAGCAGTTCTTC
TRBV19	15	.	.	TRBJ1-4	CASSMGASTNEKLFF	TGTGCCAGTAGTATGGGAGCTTCAACTAATGAAAAACTGTTTTTT
TRBV7-2	15	TRBD2	.	TRBJ2-1	CASSFSSGSYNEQFF	TGTGCCAGCAGCTTCTCCAGCGGGAGCTACAATGAGCAGTTCTTC
TRBV7-3	14	TRBD2	once	TRBJ2-1	CASSLSLAGGEQFF	TGTGCCAGCAGCTTAAGCCTAGCGGGGGGTGAGCAGTTCTTC
TRBV7-8	16	.	.	TRBJ1-5	CASSLGASYSNQPQHF	TGTGCCAGCAGCTTAGGGGCCTCTTATAGCAATCAGCCCCAGCATTTT
TRBV7-3	14	TRBD2	.	TRBJ2-1	CASSVSGSRNEQFF	TGTGCCAGCAGCGTTAGCGGGAGTCGGAATGAGCAGTTCTTC
TRBV11-2	14	.	.	TRBJ1-4	CASSLDPGNEKLFF	TGTGCCAGCAGCTTAGACCCCGGTAATGAAAAACTGTTTTTT
TRBV6-6	14	.	once	TRBJ2-1	CASSSGPAVHEQFF	TGTGCCAGCAGTTCCGGTCCCGCCGTCCATGAGCAGTTCTTC
TRBV14	16	.	.	TRBJ2-3	CASSGQKRALPDTQYF	TGTGCCAGCAGCGGACAGAAAAGAGCGCTTCCAGATACGCAGTATTTT
TRBV7-2	13	.	few	TRBJ1-4	CASSLVADEKLFF	TGTGCCAGCAGCTTAGTCGCGGATGAAAAACTGTTTTTT
TRBV12-3/TRBV12-4	13	.	.	TRBJ1-4	CASRLMPTRELFF	TGTGCCAGCAGACTGATGCCGACTAGGGAACTGTTTTTT
TRBV6-2/TRBV6-3	14	TRBD1	once	TRBJ1-1	CASSFHRGRTEAFF	TGTGCCAGCAGTTTCCACAGGGGACGTACTGAAGCTTTCTTT
TRBV11-2	19	.	few	TRBJ2-1	CASSLDSRGLRASYNEQFF	TGTGCCAGCAGCTTAGATTCAAGAGGGCTCAGAGCCTCCTACAATGAGCAGTTCTTC
TRBV5-1	15	TRBD1	.	TRBJ1-1	CASNLEGTGVTEAFF	TGCGCCAGCAACCTGGAAGGGACAGGGGTTACTGAAGCTTTCTTT
TRBV4-1	15	TRBD1	.	TRBJ1-2	CASSQVTGTGNGYTF	TGCGCCAGCAGCCAAGTGACCGGGACAGGGAATGGCTACACCTTC
TRBV9	15	TRBD2	few	TRBJ2-7	CASSVGPSGDYEQYF	TGTGCCAGCAGCGTAGGGCCTAGCGGGGACTACGAGCAGTACTTC
TRBV6-2/TRBV6-3	15	TRBD1	.	TRBJ2-3	CASSYRGQETDTQYF	TGTGCCAGCAGTTACAGGGGACAGGAGACAGATACGCAGTATTTT
TRBV5-1	13	.	.	TRBJ1-1	CASSRTANTEAFF	TGCGCCAGCAGCAGGACAGCGAACACTGAAGCTTTCTTT
TRBV9	17	TRBD2	.	TRBJ2-5	CASSVGGTSGGEGTQYF	TGTGCCAGCAGCGTAGGCGGGACTAGTGGGGGTGAGGGGACCCAGTACTTC
TRBV6-5	13	.	.	TRBJ1-1	CASSRQVYTEAFF	TGTGCCAGCAGTCGACAGGTTTACACTGAAGCTTTCTTT
TRBV19	15	.	.	TRBJ1-5	CASSLRRGSNQPQHF	TGTGCCAGTAGTCTTCGTCGGGGGAGCAATCAGCCCCAGCATTTT
TRBV3-1/TRBV3-2	14	.	.	TRBJ1-4	CASSQDRVLEKLFF	TGTGCCAGCAGCCAAGACAGGGTTCTGGAAAAACTGTTTTTT
TRBV6-6	15	.	.	TRBJ1-1	CASRTQSTQNTEAFF	TGTGCCAGCAGGACACAGAGCACCCAGAACACTGAAGCTTTCTTT
TRBV3-1/TRBV3-2	15	TRBD1	.	TRBJ2-2	CASSHLGQGAGELFF	TGTGCCAGCAGCCACCTCGGACAGGGGGCCGGGGAGCTGTTTTTT
TRBV6-5	14	TRBD1	.	TRBJ1-5	CASRPQGASQPQHF	TGTGCCAGCAGACCACAGGGGGCGAGTCAGCCCCAGCATTTT
TRBV10-2	12	TRBD1	.	TRBJ1-1	CASSLRDSEAFF	TGCGCCAGCAGTCTCCGGGACAGTGAAGCTTTCTTT
TRBV7-9	18	TRBD2	.	TRBJ2-2	CASSLPRTSGGNTGELFF	TGTGCCAGCAGCTTACCGAGGACTAGCGGGGGCAACACCGGGGAGCTGTTTTTT
TRBV24-1	19	TRBD2	.	TRBJ2-1	CATSDPTGTSGGPHNEQFF	TGTGCCACCAGTGATCCCACCGGGACTAGCGGGGGGCCCCACAATGAGCAGTTCTTC
TRBV18	15	TRBD1	once	TRBJ2-5	CASSPSTGGGETQYF	TGTGCCAGCTCACCATCGACAGGGGGCGGAGAGACCCAGTACTTC
TRBV7-6	15	TRBD1	.	TRBJ1-1	CASSFGTGRSTEAFF	TGTGCCAGCAGCTTCGGGACAGGGCGGAGTACTGAAGCTTTCTTT
TRBV28	14	TRBD1	.	TRBJ2-2	CASRQDRYTGELFF	TGTGCCAGCAGGCAGGACAGGTACACCGGGGAGCTGTTTTTT
TRBV24-1	13	.	.	TRBJ1-2	CATSDFPAGGYTF	TGTGCCACCAGTGATTTCCCCGCGGGGGGCTACACCTTC
TRBV27	16	TRBD2	.	TRBJ2-3	CASSLSTSGDTDTQYF	TGTGCCAGCAGTTTATCCACTAGCGGGGACACAGATACGCAGTATTTT
TRBV7-9	15	.	.	TRBJ2-5	CASSLGPGGRETQYF	TGTGCCAGCAGCCTAGGACCGGGGGGCAGGGAGACCCAGTACTTC
TRBV2	12	.	.	TRBJ2-5	CASLRAGETQYF	TGTGCCAGCCTCCGAGCCGGGGAGACCCAGTACTTC
TRBV18	16	TRBD2	.	TRBJ2-1	CASSPTSGLAGIGQFF	TGTGCCAGCTCACCAACGTCGGGACTAGCGGGAATCGGGCAGTTCTTC
TRBV29-1	16	.	.	TRBJ1-2	CSVEGTYSNVNYGYTF	TGCAGCGTTGAGGGGACATACTCAAATGTAAACTATGGCTACACCTTC
TRBV18	15	.	.	TRBJ1-5	CASSPSDTYYQPQHF	TGTGCCAGCTCACCGTCGGACACATATTATCAGCCCCAGCATTTT
TRBV29-1	14	.	.	TRBJ1-2	CSVEGSGLDYGYTF	TGCAGCGTTGAAGGTTCCGGACTGGACTATGGCTACACCTTC
TRBV7-9	15	TRBD1	.	TRBJ1-2	CASSFTTGVDYGYTF	TGTGCCAGCAGCTTCACGACAGGGGTCGACTATGGCTACACCTTC
TRBV27	13	.	.	TRBJ1-6	CASRGGAASPLHF	TGTGCCAGCAGAGGGGGGGCCGCTTCACCCCTCCACTTT
TRBV12-5	12	.	.	TRBJ1-5	CASAADNQPQHF	TGTGCTAGTGCCGCGGACAATCAGCCCCAGCATTTT